The rows below give T cell receptor beta chains drawn from one sample of a study of brain metastases from non-small cell lung cancer. Clones were read by immunoSEQ multiplex PCR, and TCRdb kept only the in-frame ones, dropping some. The repertoire includes 350 to 500 clones, 70% to 90% of them detected once, and roughly 15% sits in the top ten. Sequenced sample: tumor-adjacent normal tissue. The receptors were gathered from a donor at least 40 years old with non-small cell lung cancer. The CDR3 runs from the conserved cysteine through the conserved F or W. Each record gives: clone size, J gene, D gene, V gene, CDR3 DNA, CDR3 protein. D genes are given only for firm matches. A clone size is listed for some rows: how often the clone was seen (once, few, many), or a class if it is expanded.

clone_size: NA
j_call: TRBJ2-7
d_call: NA
v_call: TRBV4-3
cdr3_nt: TGCGCCAGCAGCCAGCGCCCCACGCGCTCCTACGAGCAGTACTTC
cdr3_aa: CASSQRPTRSYEQYF

clone_size: NA
j_call: TRBJ1-2
d_call: NA
v_call: TRBV6-2/TRBV6-3
cdr3_nt: TGTGCCAGCAGCTCCAGGGAGACCCTGTATGGCTACACCTTC
cdr3_aa: CASSSRETLYGYTF

clone_size: NA
j_call: TRBJ1-1
d_call: NA
v_call: TRBV30
cdr3_nt: TGTGCCTGGAGTTTCCCTGACACGAGTTACACTGAAGCTTTCTTT
cdr3_aa: CAWSFPDTSYTEAFF

clone_size: few
j_call: TRBJ1-2
d_call: NA
v_call: TRBV4-2
cdr3_nt: TGTGCCAGCAGTATGAGTGGGGGTTTGTTCGATGGCTACACCTTC
cdr3_aa: CASSMSGGLFDGYTF

clone_size: once
j_call: TRBJ2-7
d_call: NA
v_call: TRBV5-1
cdr3_nt: TGCGCCAGCAGCGTACTCTCAGGCGAGCAGTACTTC
cdr3_aa: CASSVLSGEQYF

clone_size: few
j_call: TRBJ1-2
d_call: NA
v_call: TRBV5-2
cdr3_nt: TGTGCCAGCAATCATTCAAGAGAGTACGAAAGACATGGCTACACCTTC
cdr3_aa: CASNHSREYERHGYTF

clone_size: NA
j_call: TRBJ1-6
d_call: TRBD1
v_call: TRBV3-1/TRBV3-2
cdr3_nt: TGTGCCAGCAGCCAAGGAGGGGGCCATAATTCACCCCTCCACTTT
cdr3_aa: CASSQGGGHNSPLHF

clone_size: NA
j_call: TRBJ2-7
d_call: TRBD1
v_call: TRBV28
cdr3_nt: TGTGCCAGCAGTTTCCGGGACAGAATTTCCTCCTACGAGCAGTACTTC
cdr3_aa: CASSFRDRISSYEQYF

clone_size: NA
j_call: TRBJ2-3
d_call: NA
v_call: TRBV4-2
cdr3_nt: TGTGCCAGCAGCCAAGTGGTGACCTCTAGCACAGATACGCAGTATTTT
cdr3_aa: CASSQVVTSSTDTQYF

clone_size: NA
j_call: TRBJ1-6
d_call: TRBD1
v_call: TRBV28
cdr3_nt: TGTGCCAGTACTCGACAGGGCTACTTTCCCCTCCACTTT
cdr3_aa: CASTRQGYFPLHF

clone_size: NA
j_call: TRBJ1-1
d_call: NA
v_call: TRBV19
cdr3_nt: TGTGCCAGTAGTTCCTGGACCTTTGAAGCTTTCTTT
cdr3_aa: CASSSWTFEAFF

clone_size: NA
j_call: TRBJ2-1
d_call: NA
v_call: TRBV6-1
cdr3_nt: TGTGCCAGCAGTGAATGGGTAAATGAGCAGTTCTTC
cdr3_aa: CASSEWVNEQFF

clone_size: NA
j_call: TRBJ1-6
d_call: TRBD1
v_call: TRBV15
cdr3_nt: TGTGCCACCAGCAGAGTTACAGGGGGCGCAAATTCACCCCTCCACTTT
cdr3_aa: CATSRVTGGANSPLHF

clone_size: NA
j_call: TRBJ1-1
d_call: NA
v_call: TRBV30
cdr3_nt: TGTGCCTGGAGTGTTAAGATACCGAACACTGAAGCTTTCTTT
cdr3_aa: CAWSVKIPNTEAFF

clone_size: NA
j_call: TRBJ2-7
d_call: NA
v_call: TRBV5-1
cdr3_nt: TGCGCCAGCAGCTTGTATGTAGGGAACTACGAGCAGTACTTC
cdr3_aa: CASSLYVGNYEQYF

clone_size: NA
j_call: TRBJ1-4
d_call: TRBD1
v_call: TRBV30
cdr3_nt: TGTGCCTGGAGTCATTCGGACAGGGAGATGAATAAACTGTTTTTT
cdr3_aa: CAWSHSDREMNKLFF

clone_size: NA
j_call: TRBJ2-3
d_call: NA
v_call: TRBV7-9
cdr3_nt: TGTGCCAGCAGCTTAGAGTCTGATACGCAGTATTTT
cdr3_aa: CASSLESDTQYF

clone_size: NA
j_call: TRBJ2-5
d_call: NA
v_call: TRBV7-2
cdr3_nt: TGTGCCAGCAGCTGGACAGATCAAGAGACCCAGTACTTC
cdr3_aa: CASSWTDQETQYF

clone_size: NA
j_call: TRBJ2-1
d_call: NA
v_call: TRBV11-1
cdr3_nt: TGTGCCAGCAGCTTACAGGGAAAGGGGTACTATAATGAGCAGTTCTTC
cdr3_aa: CASSLQGKGYYNEQFF

clone_size: NA
j_call: TRBJ1-2
d_call: TRBD1
v_call: TRBV30
cdr3_nt: TGTACCTGGAAAATACAGGGGAACTATGGCTACACCTTC
cdr3_aa: CTWKIQGNYGYTF

clone_size: NA
j_call: TRBJ1-3
d_call: NA
v_call: TRBV19
cdr3_nt: TGTGCCAGTAGTACTACAGGCTCGGAGTTGGGAAACACCATATATTTT
cdr3_aa: CASSTTGSELGNTIYF

clone_size: NA
j_call: TRBJ2-7
d_call: NA
v_call: TRBV6-5
cdr3_nt: TGTGCTAGCGGTCCCATTCCCTACGAGCAGTACTTC
cdr3_aa: CASGPIPYEQYF

clone_size: few
j_call: TRBJ1-6
d_call: NA
v_call: TRBV5-6
cdr3_nt: TGTGCCAGCAGCTCCGGGACGTCTCGGTCACCCCTCCACTTT
cdr3_aa: CASSSGTSRSPLHF

clone_size: NA
j_call: TRBJ1-1
d_call: NA
v_call: TRBV6-5
cdr3_nt: TGTGCCAGCAGTTACTCTGGGAATTCGATGACTGAAGCTTTCTTT
cdr3_aa: CASSYSGNSMTEAFF

clone_size: NA
j_call: TRBJ2-2
d_call: TRBD1
v_call: TRBV5-5
cdr3_nt: TGTGCCAGCAGCCCTCGACAGGGCCAGCATGGGACCGGGGAGCTGTTTTTT
cdr3_aa: CASSPRQGQHGTGELFF